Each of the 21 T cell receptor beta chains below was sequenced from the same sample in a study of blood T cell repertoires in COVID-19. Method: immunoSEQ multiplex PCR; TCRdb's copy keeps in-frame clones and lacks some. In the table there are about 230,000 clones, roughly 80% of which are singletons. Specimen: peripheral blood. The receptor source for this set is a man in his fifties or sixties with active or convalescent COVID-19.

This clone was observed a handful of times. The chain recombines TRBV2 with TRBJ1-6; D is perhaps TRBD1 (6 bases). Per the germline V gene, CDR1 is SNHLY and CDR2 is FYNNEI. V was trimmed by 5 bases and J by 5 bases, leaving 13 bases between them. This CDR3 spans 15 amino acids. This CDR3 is CASSLTGFNNSPLHF. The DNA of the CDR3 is TGTGCCAGCAGTCTGACAGGATTTAATAATTCACCCCTCCACTTT.

The DNA of the CDR3 is TGTGCCAGCAGTTTCCCGGGACTAGCGGGGGGAACGAACACCGGGGAGCTGTTTTTT. It translates to CASSFPGLAGGTNTGELFF. The chain couples TRBV28 to TRBJ2-2, with TRBD2 matching 15 bases. Germline lookup yields CDR1 MDHEN and CDR2 SYDVKM. The CDR3 extends over 19 amino acids. J lost 0 bases, V lost 3 bases, and 5 bases had no gene match.

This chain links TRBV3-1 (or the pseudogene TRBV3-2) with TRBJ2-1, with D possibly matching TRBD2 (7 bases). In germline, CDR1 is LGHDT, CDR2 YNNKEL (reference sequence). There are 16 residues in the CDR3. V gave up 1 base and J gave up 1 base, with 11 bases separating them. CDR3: CASSQAGGLSYNEQFF. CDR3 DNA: TGTGCCAGCAGCCAAGCCGGGGGGCTTTCCTACAATGAGCAGTTCTTC.

CDR3 in amino acids: CASSLDPGARTGELFF. The CDR3 DNA sequence: TGTGCCAGCAGCTTGGACCCAGGGGCGAGAACCGGGGAGCTGTTTTTT. This rearrangement joins TRBV5-4 to TRBJ2-2, with a tentative D call TRBD1 (6 bases). V gave up 0 bases and J gave up 5 bases, with 14 bases separating them. The germline CDR1 and CDR2 sequences are SGHNT and YYREEE (reference sequence). CDR3 length: 16 amino acids.

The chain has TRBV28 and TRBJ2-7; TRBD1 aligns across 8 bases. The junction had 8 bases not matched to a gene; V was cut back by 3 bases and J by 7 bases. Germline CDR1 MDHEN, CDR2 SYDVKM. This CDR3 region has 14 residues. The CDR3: CASSLGQVNPEQYF. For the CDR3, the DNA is TGTGCCAGCAGTTTGGGACAGGTCAACCCGGAGCAGTACTTC.

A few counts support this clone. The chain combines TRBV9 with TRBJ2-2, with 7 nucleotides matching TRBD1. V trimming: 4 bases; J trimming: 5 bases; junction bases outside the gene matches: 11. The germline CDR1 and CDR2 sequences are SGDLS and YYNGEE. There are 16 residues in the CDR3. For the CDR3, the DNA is TGTGCCAGCAGCAGCCCAGACAGGGTAGGGACCGGGGAGCTGTTTTTT. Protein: CASSSPDRVGTGELFF. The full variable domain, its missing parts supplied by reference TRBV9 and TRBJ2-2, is DSGVTQTPKHLITATGQRVTLRCSPRSGDLSVYWYQQSLDQGLQFLIQYYNGEERAKGNILERFSAQQFPDLHSELNLSSLELGDSALYFCASSSPDRVGTGELFFGEGSRLTVL.

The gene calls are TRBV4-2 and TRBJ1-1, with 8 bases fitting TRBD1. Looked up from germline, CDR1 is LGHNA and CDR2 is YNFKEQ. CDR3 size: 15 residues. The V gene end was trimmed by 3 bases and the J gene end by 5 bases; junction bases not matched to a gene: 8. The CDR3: CASSHGQGGITEAFF. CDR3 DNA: TGTGCCAGCAGCCATGGACAGGGAGGTATTACTGAAGCTTTCTTT.

The CDR3 DNA reads TGTGCCAGCAGCTTAGACAGGGCGGGAAACACCATATATTTT. Its translation is CASSLDRAGNTIYF. J is TRBJ1-3 and V is TRBV13; D might be TRBD1 (6 bases). Germline CDR1 and CDR2: PRHDT and FYEKMQ (reference sequence). V was pared by 1 base and J by 4 bases, with 8 bases between. The CDR3 runs 14 residues.

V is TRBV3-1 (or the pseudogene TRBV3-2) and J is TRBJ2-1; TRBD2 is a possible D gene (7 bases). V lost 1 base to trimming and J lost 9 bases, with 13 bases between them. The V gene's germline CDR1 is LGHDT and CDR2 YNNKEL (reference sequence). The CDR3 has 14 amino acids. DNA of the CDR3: TGTGCCAGCAGCCAAGCGGGGGGCGCAGGTGAGCAGTTCTTC. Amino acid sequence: CASSQAGGAGEQFF.

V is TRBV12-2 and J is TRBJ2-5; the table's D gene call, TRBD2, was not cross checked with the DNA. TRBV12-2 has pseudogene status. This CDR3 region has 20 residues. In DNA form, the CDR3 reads TGTGCAAGTCGCCCCAGACACACTTATTCGGGTATCAGAGGGCAAGAGACCCAGTACTTC. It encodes CASRPRHTYSGIRGQETQYF.

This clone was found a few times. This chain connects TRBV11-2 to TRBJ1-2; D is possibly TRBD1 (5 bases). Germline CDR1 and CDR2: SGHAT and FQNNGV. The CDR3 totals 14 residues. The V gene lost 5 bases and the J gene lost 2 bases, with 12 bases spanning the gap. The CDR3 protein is CASSQGRGNYGYTF. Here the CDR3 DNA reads TGTGCCAGCAGCCAGGGACGGGGGAACTATGGCTACACCTTC.

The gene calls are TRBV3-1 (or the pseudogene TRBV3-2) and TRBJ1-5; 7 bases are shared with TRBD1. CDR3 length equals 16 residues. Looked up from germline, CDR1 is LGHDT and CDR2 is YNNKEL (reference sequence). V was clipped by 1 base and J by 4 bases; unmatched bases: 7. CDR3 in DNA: TGTGCCAGCAGCCAAGCCGACAGGGTGGGGAATCAGCCCCAGCATTTT. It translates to CASSQADRVGNQPQHF.

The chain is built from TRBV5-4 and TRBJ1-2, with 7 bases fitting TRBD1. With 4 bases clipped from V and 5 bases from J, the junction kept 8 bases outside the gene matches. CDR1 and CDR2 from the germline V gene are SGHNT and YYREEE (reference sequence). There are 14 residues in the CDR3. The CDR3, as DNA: TGTGCCAGCAGCGGGCCGGACAGGCTTTATGGCTACACCTTC. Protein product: CASSGPDRLYGYTF. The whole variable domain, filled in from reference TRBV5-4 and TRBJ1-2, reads ETGVTQSPTHLIKTRGQQVTLRCSSQSGHNTVSWYQQALGQGPQFIFQYYREEENGRGNFPPRFSGLQFPNYSSELNVNALELDDSALYLCASSGPDRLYGYTFGSGTRLTVV.

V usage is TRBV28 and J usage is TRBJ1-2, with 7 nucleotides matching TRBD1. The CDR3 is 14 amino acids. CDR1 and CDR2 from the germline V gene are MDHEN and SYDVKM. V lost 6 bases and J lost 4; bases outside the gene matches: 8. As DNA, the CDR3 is TGTGCCAGCAGCCACCCACAGGGGAGCTATGGCTACACCTTC. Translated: CASSHPQGSYGYTF.

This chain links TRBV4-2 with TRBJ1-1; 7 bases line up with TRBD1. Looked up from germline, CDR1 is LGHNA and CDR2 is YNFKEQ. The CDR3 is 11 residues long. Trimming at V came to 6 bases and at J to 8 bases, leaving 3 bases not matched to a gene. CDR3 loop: CASSTQGEAFF. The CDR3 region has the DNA TGTGCCAGCAGTACACAGGGGGAAGCTTTCTTT.

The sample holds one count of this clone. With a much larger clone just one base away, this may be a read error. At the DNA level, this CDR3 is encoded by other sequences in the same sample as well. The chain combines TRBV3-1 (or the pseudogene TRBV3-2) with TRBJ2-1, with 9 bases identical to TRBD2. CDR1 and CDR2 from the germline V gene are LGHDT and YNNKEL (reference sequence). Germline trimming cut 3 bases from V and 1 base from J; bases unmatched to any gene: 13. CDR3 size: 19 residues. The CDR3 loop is CASSHDWGGGARSYNEQFF. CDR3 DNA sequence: TGTGCCAGCAGCCACGACTGGGGCGGGGGGGCCAGGTCCTACAATGAGCAGTTCTTC.

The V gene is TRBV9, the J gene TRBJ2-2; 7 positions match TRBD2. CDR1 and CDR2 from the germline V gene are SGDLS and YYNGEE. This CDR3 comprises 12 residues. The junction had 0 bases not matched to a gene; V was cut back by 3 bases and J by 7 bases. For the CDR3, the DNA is TGTGCCAGCAGCGGGGGGGGCGGGGAGCTGTTTTTT. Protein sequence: CASSGGGGELFF. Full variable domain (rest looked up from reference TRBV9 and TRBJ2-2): DSGVTQTPKHLITATGQRVTLRCSPRSGDLSVYWYQQSLDQGLQFLIQYYNGEERAKGNILERFSAQQFPDLHSELNLSSLELGDSALYFCASSGGGGELFFGEGSRLTVL.

The CDR3 DNA reads TGTGCCAGCAGCCTAAACCCCGGGATCTCCTATAATTCACCCCTCCACTTT. Protein product: CASSLNPGISYNSPLHF. This rearrangement joins TRBV7-9 to TRBJ1-6; D remains unclear. In germline, CDR1 is SEHNR, CDR2 FQNEAQ (reference sequence). The CDR3 is 17 residues long. V was shortened by 5 bases and J by 0 bases, with 14 bases between the two germline ends.

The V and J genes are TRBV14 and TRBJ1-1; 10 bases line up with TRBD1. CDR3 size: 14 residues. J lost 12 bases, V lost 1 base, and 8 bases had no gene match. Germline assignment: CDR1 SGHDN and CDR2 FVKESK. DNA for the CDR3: TGTGCCAGCAGCCAAGTTCGGACAGGGGGAGAGCCTTTCTTT. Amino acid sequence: CASSQVRTGGEPFF.

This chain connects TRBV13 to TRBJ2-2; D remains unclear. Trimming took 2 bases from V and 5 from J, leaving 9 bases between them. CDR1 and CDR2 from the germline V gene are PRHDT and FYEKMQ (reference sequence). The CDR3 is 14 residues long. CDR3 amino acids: CASSLSHLTGELFF. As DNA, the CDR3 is TGTGCCAGCAGCTTATCGCACTTGACCGGGGAGCTGTTTTTT.

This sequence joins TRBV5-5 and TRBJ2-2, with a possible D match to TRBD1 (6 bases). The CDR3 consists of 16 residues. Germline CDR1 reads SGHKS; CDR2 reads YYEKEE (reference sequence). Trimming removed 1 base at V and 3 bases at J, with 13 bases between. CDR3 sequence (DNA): TGTGCCAGCAGCTTGTATAGGGGGATGGACACCGGGGAGCTGTTTTTT. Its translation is CASSLYRGMDTGELFF.